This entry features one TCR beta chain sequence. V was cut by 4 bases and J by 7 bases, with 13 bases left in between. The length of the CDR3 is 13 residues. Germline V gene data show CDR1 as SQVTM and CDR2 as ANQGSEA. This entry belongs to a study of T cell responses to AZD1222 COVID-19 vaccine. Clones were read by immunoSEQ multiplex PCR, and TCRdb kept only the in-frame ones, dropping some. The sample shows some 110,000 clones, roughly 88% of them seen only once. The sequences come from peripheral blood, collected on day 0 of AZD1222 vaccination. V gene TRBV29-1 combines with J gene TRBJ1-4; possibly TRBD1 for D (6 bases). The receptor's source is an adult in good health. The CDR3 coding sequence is TGCAGCGTTGTCTCTAGGGGGAGTGAAAAACTGTTTTTT. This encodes CSVVSRGSEKLFF.